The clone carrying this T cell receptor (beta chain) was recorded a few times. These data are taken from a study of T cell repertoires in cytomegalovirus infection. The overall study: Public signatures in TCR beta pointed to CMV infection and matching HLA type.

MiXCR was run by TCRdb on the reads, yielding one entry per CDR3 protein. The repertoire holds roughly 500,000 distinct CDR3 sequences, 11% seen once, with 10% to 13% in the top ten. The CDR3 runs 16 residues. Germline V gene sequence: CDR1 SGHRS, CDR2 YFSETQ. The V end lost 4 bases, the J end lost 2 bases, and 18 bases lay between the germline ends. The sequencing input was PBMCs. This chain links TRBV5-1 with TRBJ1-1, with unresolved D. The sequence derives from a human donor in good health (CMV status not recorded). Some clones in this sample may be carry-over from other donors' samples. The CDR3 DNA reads TGCGCCAGCAGCCACGGACGGAGCCCACCCAACACTGAAGCTTTCTTT. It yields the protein CASSHGRSPPNTEAFF.